One sample yielded the 18 T cell receptor beta chains listed below, sequenced in a study of radiation and T cells in renal cell carcinoma. Time point of the sample: baseline pretreatment blood. Specified treatment: 15 Gy SBRT to primary tumor, nephrectomy 4 weeks later. Some clones are missing from TCRdb's copy, which holds only in-frame ones; the method was immunoSEQ multiplex PCR. The data hold 87,000 or so clones, with 75% to 90% observed a single time. Specimen: blood, collected from a patient whose treatment included radiotherapy and nephrectomy. These receptors all come from a man aged 45-60 years with renal cell carcinoma.

This rearrangement joins TRBV5-1 to TRBJ2-1; weak D call: TRBD1 (5 bases). The CDR3 has 17 amino acids. V shed 4 bases and J shed 2 bases, with 19 bases lying between them. Germline V gene sequence: CDR1 SGHRS, CDR2 YFSETQ. CDR3 in DNA: TGCGCCAGCAGCATGGGGTCTGGGGCCCCGGCCTACAATGAGCAGTTCTTC. Its protein is CASSMGSGAPAYNEQFF.

This clone was seen once. This chain connects TRBV28 to TRBJ2-7; perhaps D is TRBD1 or TRBD2 (5 bases each). Germline CDR1 reads MDHEN; CDR2 reads SYDVKM. V dropped 4 bases and J dropped 1 base, with 17 bases sitting between them. The CDR3 is 16 amino acids. CDR3 nucleotide sequence: TGTGCCAGCAGTTGGTCATGGGACCGCGGGTCCTACGAGCAGTACTTC. Translated: CASSWSWDRGSYEQYF.

The V call is TRBV7-9, the J call TRBJ1-2; no reliable D call. Trimming stripped 1 base from V and 1 base from J, with 10 bases between. This CDR3 comprises 15 residues. From germline, CDR1 is SEHNR and CDR2 FQNEAQ (reference sequence). As DNA, the CDR3 is TGTGCCAGCAGCTTAGAAGGCCCCTATAACTATGGCTACACCTTC. The encoded protein is CASSLEGPYNYGYTF.

V gene TRBV6-5 combines with J gene TRBJ2-2; D call uncertain. This CDR3 comprises 16 residues. CDR1 and CDR2 from the germline V gene are MNHEY and SVGAGI. The V end was cut by 0 bases, the J end by 3 bases, with 11 bases between. In DNA form, the CDR3 reads TGTGCCAGCAGTTACTCGCCGGTGTTGGACACCGGGGAGCTGTTTTTT. Its translation is CASSYSPVLDTGELFF.

The V call is TRBV6-4, the J call TRBJ2-1; 10 positions agree with TRBD1. Germline trimming cut 3 bases from V and 7 bases from J; bases unmatched to any gene: 6. Per the germline V gene, CDR1 is MRHNA and CDR2 is SNTAGT. The CDR3 totals 15 residues. This CDR3 is CASSERTGGGNEQFF. The CDR3, as DNA: TGTGCCAGCAGTGAACGGACAGGGGGGGGGAATGAGCAGTTCTTC.

This chain links TRBV5-8 with TRBJ1-1; 7 bases match TRBD1. The CDR3 extends over 14 amino acids. The germline CDR1 and CDR2 sequences are SGHTS and YDEGEE. V dropped 0 bases and J dropped 5; count of bases not matched to a gene: 4. CDR3 region: CASSLGQGRTEAFF. CDR3 DNA sequence: TGTGCCAGCAGCTTGGGACAGGGACGGACTGAAGCTTTCTTT.

The count of this clone is one. This sequence joins TRBV7-8 and TRBJ2-1, with D possibly being TRBD1 (7 bases). Trimming took off 6 bases at V and 7 bases at J, with 22 bases between the two ends. Germline CDR1 SGHVS, CDR2 FQNEAQ. There are 16 residues in the CDR3. In DNA form, the CDR3 reads TGTGCCAGCAGGACAGGGAGGCCTTCTAAGGGGAATGAGCAGTTCTTC. Its translation is CASRTGRPSKGNEQFF.

The J gene is TRBJ2-3, the V gene TRBV27; D is possibly TRBD2 (5 bases). Germline CDR1 and CDR2: MNHEY and SMNVEV (reference sequence). CDR3 size: 16 residues. V shed 3 bases and J shed 2 bases, with 15 bases lying between them. CDR3 residues: CASSFRAGRATDTQYF. The CDR3 DNA is TGTGCCAGCAGTTTCCGTGCGGGTAGGGCCACAGATACGCAGTATTTT.

This clone was counted once. V and J are TRBV4-2 and TRBJ1-2; 7 bases map to TRBD1. V was clipped by 1 base and J by 3 bases; unmatched bases: 8. The germline gives CDR1 LGHNA, CDR2 YNFKEQ. CDR3 length: 16 amino acids. The CDR3 DNA is TGTGCCAGCAGCCAAGCTCCACAGGGGAAAGACTATGGCTACACCTTC. It specifies CASSQAPQGKDYGYTF.

The chain uses TRBV7-2 and TRBJ2-1; perhaps D is TRBD1 or TRBD2 (5 bases each). This CDR3 comprises 15 residues. Germline CDR1 and CDR2: SGHTA and FQGNSA. Trimming left V 6 bases short and J 4 bases short, with 16 bases between. Here the CDR3 reads CASSKMGPSYNEQFF. As DNA, the CDR3 is TGTGCCAGCAGTAAGATGGGACCCTCTTACAATGAGCAGTTCTTC.

This rearrangement joins TRBV10-3 to TRBJ2-5, with D tentatively TRBD2 (6 bases). In germline, CDR1 is ENHRY, CDR2 SYGVKD. This CDR3 has 14 residues. The ends were cut back, 3 bases at V and 4 bases at J, with 12 bases in the middle. The CDR3 loop reads CAISDTGVGETQYF. DNA of the CDR3: TGTGCCATCAGTGATACGGGAGTTGGAGAGACCCAGTACTTC.

The rearrangement uses TRBV5-1 and TRBJ2-7; D may be TRBD2 (6 bases). This CDR3 spans 13 amino acids. The V gene's germline CDR1 is SGHRS and CDR2 YFSETQ. Trimming stripped 6 bases from V and 0 bases from J, with 10 bases between. DNA for the CDR3: TGCGCCAGCATAGCGGAGAGCTCCTACGAGCAGTACTTC. This sequence encodes CASIAESSYEQYF. Based on the CDR3 plus reference TRBV5-1 and TRBJ2-7, the full variable domain is KAGVTQTPRYLIKTRGQQVTLSCSPISGHRSVSWYQQTPGQGLQFLFEYFSETQRNKGNFPGRFSGRQFSNSRSEMNVSTLELGDSALYLCASIAESSYEQYFGPGTRLTVT.

This clone showed up just once. J is TRBJ2-1 and V is TRBV9; TRBD2 is a possible D gene (6 bases). Germline V gives CDR1 SGDLS, CDR2 YYNGEE. Trimming took 0 bases from V and 2 from J, leaving 9 bases between them. This CDR3 contains 15 residues. DNA of the CDR3: TGTGCCAGCAGCGTAGCCGGGGGAACCTACAATGAGCAGTTCTTC. Its translation: CASSVAGGTYNEQFF.

This clone was counted once. V is TRBV4-1 and J is TRBJ1-4, with D unresolved. V lost 5 bases and J lost 8, with 15 bases in between. Germline V gene lookup returns CDR1 MGHRA and CDR2 YSYEKL. The CDR3 has 14 amino acids. The CDR3 DNA sequence: TGCGCCAGCAGCTCAAGGGAGGGTTGGGAAAAACTGTTTTTT. Translating it yields CASSSREGWEKLFF.

V gene TRBV7-3 combines with J gene TRBJ2-1; TRBD2 aligns across 7 bases. V was pared by 1 base and J by 0 bases, with 0 bases of the junction left unmatched. The germline V gene has CDR1 SGHTA and CDR2 FQGTGA. The CDR3 totals 15 residues. The CDR3 DNA reads as TGTGCCAGCAGCTTAATAGCGGGCTCCTACAATGAGCAGTTCTTC. Amino acid sequence: CASSLIAGSYNEQFF.

The chain carries TRBV4-1 and TRBJ2-1; 11 bases map to TRBD1. Germline V CDR1 and CDR2: MGHRA, YSYEKL. The V gene end was trimmed by 1 base and the J gene end by 8 bases; junction bases not matched to a gene: 4. The CDR3 contains 15 residues. The CDR3 DNA sequence: TGCGCCAGCAGCCAAGGGGACAGGGGGGAGGATGAGCAGTTCTTC. Translating gives CASSQGDRGEDEQFF.

Points on this clone: The same CDR3 is also encoded by other DNA sequences in this sample. The chain recombines TRBV5-1 with TRBJ2-7, with a tentative D call TRBD2 (6 bases). Germline V gene lookup returns CDR1 SGHRS and CDR2 YFSETQ. The germline V and J ends were trimmed by 0 bases and 0 bases, with 7 bases remaining between them. The CDR3 spans 14 residues. CDR3 DNA sequence: TGCGCCAGCAGCTTGGGCGGGGACTCCTACGAGCAGTACTTC. This translates into CASSLGGDSYEQYF.

Comment on this clone: One end of the junction does not line up with germline, which may come from a read error. The rearrangement joins TRBV7-7 to TRBJ2-1; D might be TRBD2 (6 bases). Germline V gene data show CDR1 as SSHAT and CDR2 as FNYEAQ (reference sequence). There are 13 residues in the CDR3. CDR3 DNA: TGTGCTAGCAGCTTGGGACTCTACAATGAGCAGTTCTTC. Its protein is CASSLGLYNEQFF. Together with reference TRBV7-7 and TRBJ2-1, the CDR3 gives the full variable domain: GAGVSQSPRYKVTKRGQDVTLRCDPISSHATLYWYQQALGQGPEFLTYFNYEAQPDKSGLPSDRFSAERPEGSISTLTIQRTEQRDSAMYRCASSLGLYNEQFFGPGTRLTVL.